This TCR beta chain was recorded in a study of blood T cell repertoires in COVID-19. Background on the study: Samples representing acute and convalescent COVID-19 were sourced from the United States, Italy and Spain. PBMCs, B-cell-depleted T cells, or T cells provided the cDNA or gDNA that made up the material.

In the original workflow: Amplification with reference gene primers provided the estimates of nucleated cell counts. Only in-frame clones appear in the TCRdb table, and some are missing; sequencing was by immunoSEQ multiplex PCR. The DNA was the basis for D and trimming; V, J and clone size are from that table. This table has over 200,000 clones, 65% to 85% appearing once. Sequencing input: peripheral blood. The origin of this receptor is a man in his forties with acute or convalescent COVID-19.

CDR3 DNA: TGTGCCAGCAGCGCGCAGGGCAGTGGACTAATCTATGGCTACACCTTC. Translation gives CASSAQGSGLIYGYTF. This chain joins TRBV6-2 or TRBV6-3 and TRBJ1-2; the D gene is possibly TRBD1 (5 bases). Germline-derived CDR1 and CDR2 are MNHEY and SVGEGT. Trimming took off 6 bases at V and 4 bases at J, with 21 bases between the two ends. CDR3 length equals 16 residues.